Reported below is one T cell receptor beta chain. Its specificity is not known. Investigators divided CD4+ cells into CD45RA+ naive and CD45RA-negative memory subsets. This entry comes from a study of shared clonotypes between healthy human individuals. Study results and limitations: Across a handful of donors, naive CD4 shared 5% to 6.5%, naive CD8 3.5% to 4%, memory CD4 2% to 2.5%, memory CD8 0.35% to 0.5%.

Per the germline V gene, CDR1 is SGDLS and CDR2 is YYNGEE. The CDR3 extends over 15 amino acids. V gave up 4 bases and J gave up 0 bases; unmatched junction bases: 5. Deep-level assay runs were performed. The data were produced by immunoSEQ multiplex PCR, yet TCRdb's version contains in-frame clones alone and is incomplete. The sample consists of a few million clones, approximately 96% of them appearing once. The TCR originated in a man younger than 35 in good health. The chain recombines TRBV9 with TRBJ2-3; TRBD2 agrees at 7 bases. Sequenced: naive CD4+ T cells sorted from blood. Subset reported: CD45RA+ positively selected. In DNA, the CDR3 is TGTGCCAGCAGCCCCTGGGACTACAGCACAGATACGCAGTATTTT. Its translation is CASSPWDYSTDTQYF.